These 12 T cell receptor beta chains were all obtained from the same sample, sequenced in a study of blood T cell repertoires in COVID-19. Method: immunoSEQ multiplex PCR; TCRdb's copy keeps in-frame clones and lacks some. In the table there are 110,000 to 150,000 clones, approximately 92% of which are singletons. Sequenced input: peripheral blood. These TCRs come from a woman in her sixties or seventies with active COVID-19.

CDR3 loop: CATSGDRGANTGELFF. Written as DNA, the CDR3 is TGTGCCACCAGCGGCGACAGGGGCGCGAACACCGGGGAGCTGTTTTTT. V gene TRBV15 combines with J gene TRBJ2-2; 8 bases agree with TRBD1. CDR1 is LNHNV, CDR2 YYDKDF, per germline (reference sequence). The junction had 5 bases not matched to a gene; V was cut back by 5 bases and J by 0 bases. This CDR3 is built from 16 residues.

This chain joins TRBV19 and TRBJ2-7, with 8 bases identical to TRBD1. The CDR3 sequence is 13 residues long. V lost 11 bases to trimming and J lost 3 bases; unmatched junction nucleotides: 9. Germline V gene lookup returns CDR1 LNHDA and CDR2 SQIVND (reference sequence). The DNA for the CDR3 is TGTGCCTCCGGACAGGGATACTACTACGAGCAGTACTTC. This translates into CASGQGYYYEQYF.

The chain is built from TRBV7-9 and TRBJ1-6; D not certain. Trimming removed 1 base from V and 9 bases from J, with 7 bases in between. The CDR3 is 13 residues long. Germline V gene sequence: CDR1 SEHNR, CDR2 FQNEAQ (reference sequence). CDR3 protein: CASSLGGSSPLHF. As DNA, the CDR3 is TGTGCCAGCAGCTTAGGTGGGAGTTCACCCCTCCACTTT.

This rearrangement joins TRBV7-9 to TRBJ1-1; a weak D match, TRBD1 (6 bases). The V and J ends lost 3 bases and 4 bases respectively, with 12 bases between them. The CDR3 sequence is 14 residues long. Germline CDR1 SEHNR, CDR2 FQNEAQ (reference sequence). The CDR3 protein is CASSFRTGTTEAFF. CDR3 coding DNA: TGTGCCAGCAGCTTCAGAACAGGGACCACTGAAGCTTTCTTT. Complete variable domain (other parts from reference TRBV7-9 and TRBJ1-1): DTGVSQNPRHKITKRGQNVTFRCDPISEHNRLYWYRQTLGQGPEFLTYFQNEAQLEKSRLLSDRFSAERPKGSFSTLEIQRTEQGDSAMYLCASSFRTGTTEAFFGQGTRLTVV.

The J gene is TRBJ2-5, the V gene TRBV19; 12 bases align to TRBD2. This CDR3 is 17 amino acids long. The trim removed 1 base at V and 5 bases at J, leaving 8 bases unmatched. Germline CDR1 LNHDA, CDR2 SQIVND (reference sequence). This CDR3 reads CASSIGGLAGGLETQYF. As DNA, the CDR3 is TGTGCCAGTAGTATAGGGGGGCTAGCGGGAGGGTTGGAGACCCAGTACTTC.

This sequence joins TRBV11-2 and TRBJ2-7; a possible D gene is TRBD2 (5 bases). Germline V gene data show CDR1 as SGHAT and CDR2 as FQNNGV. This CDR3 has 12 amino acids. V lost 4 bases and J 11 bases, leaving 15 bases between the germline ends. CDR3 DNA: TGTGCCAGCAGCTCCACTAGTACCAGGAAGTACTTC. Translating it yields CASSSTSTRKYF.

The V and J genes are TRBV4-2 and TRBJ1-1, with D unresolved. Between the trimmed V and J ends, which lost 1 base and 11 bases, there was a span of 17 bases. Germline CDR1 is LGHNA and CDR2 is YNFKEQ. There are 14 residues in the CDR3. The CDR3 DNA reads as TGTGCCAGCAGCCAAGCTGCTGCCCCTATGTGGGCTTTCTTT. Translating it yields CASSQAAAPMWAFF.

The chain recombines TRBV6-2 or TRBV6-3 with TRBJ2-5; 10 nucleotides line up with TRBD2. The germline V gene has CDR1 MNHEY and CDR2 SVGEGT. V shed 2 bases and J 4 bases; nucleotides not matched to a gene: 4. CDR3 length: 15 residues. CDR3 loop: CASSYAGLARETQYF. In nucleotides, the CDR3 is TGTGCCAGCAGTTACGCGGGACTAGCGAGAGAGACCCAGTACTTC.

The rearrangement joins TRBV7-3 to TRBJ1-1; 7 bases are a match to TRBD1. Germline CDR1 and CDR2: SGHTA and FQGTGA. The CDR3 consists of 14 residues. V gave up 4 bases and J gave up 7 bases; unmatched junction bases: 9. The CDR3 DNA is TGTGCCAGCAGCTCGACAGGGTCTAAAGGTGAAGCTTTCTTT. Translated, it gives CASSSTGSKGEAFF.

The chain recombines TRBV5-4 with TRBJ2-2, with 12 bases identical to TRBD2. Trimming at V came to 4 bases and at J to 5 bases, leaving 9 bases not matched to a gene. CDR1 is SGHNT, CDR2 YYREEE, per germline (reference sequence). CDR3 length: 17 residues. The CDR3: CASSERLAGVWTGELFF. In DNA, the CDR3 is TGTGCCAGCAGCGAGCGACTAGCGGGAGTTTGGACCGGGGAGCTGTTTTTT.

V and J are TRBV6-6 and TRBJ2-7; 7 nucleotides line up with TRBD1. CDR3 length: 15 residues. Per the germline V gene, CDR1 is MNHNY and CDR2 is SVGAGI (reference sequence). After removal of 5 bases from V and 0 bases from J, the junction contained 7 bases not matched to a gene. The CDR3: CASSQGQTFSYEQYF. CDR3 sequence (DNA): TGTGCCAGCAGTCAGGGACAGACTTTCTCCTACGAGCAGTACTTC.

This clone was found once. The genes are TRBV6-5 and TRBJ1-6; 8 positions agree with TRBD1. The junction had 3 bases not matched to a gene; V was cut back by 6 bases and J by 5 bases. CDR1 and CDR2 from the germline V gene are MNHEY and SVGAGI. CDR3 length equals 14 residues. The CDR3 protein is CASRWTGNNSPLHF. CDR3 bases: TGTGCCAGCAGATGGACAGGGAATAATTCACCCCTCCACTTT.